This T cell receptor (beta chain) was recorded in a study of cytomegalovirus exposure and HLA in healthy donors. Study-level points and caveats: Sequences of the TCR beta chain were said to predict the HLA-A and HLA-B alleles of most subjects accurately. Later genetic work tied a missense DCLRE1C variant to beta-chain V and J trimming.

The CDR3 runs to 14 residues. Germline trimming cut 4 bases from V and 11 bases from J; bases unmatched to any gene: 10. Germline assignment: CDR1 SGHDT and CDR2 YYEEEE. In regard to this clone: Its antigen is unidentified.

Vbeta (60) and Jbeta (13) primers were used in the PCR. Assay used: immunoSEQ multiplex PCR; TCRdb lists only in-frame clones, some missing. Of around 180,000 clones listed, around 79% were seen once; the top ten hold 0.65% to 0.75%. The specimen sequenced was PBMCs. The source of this sequence is a woman aged 35 to 49 in good health and CMV-seronegative. V is TRBV5-6 and J is TRBJ2-3, with 10 bases fitting TRBD1. CDR3 residues: CASSMLGQGDKQYF. In nucleotides, the CDR3 is TGTGCCAGCAGCATGCTCGGACAGGGGGACAAGCAGTATTTT.